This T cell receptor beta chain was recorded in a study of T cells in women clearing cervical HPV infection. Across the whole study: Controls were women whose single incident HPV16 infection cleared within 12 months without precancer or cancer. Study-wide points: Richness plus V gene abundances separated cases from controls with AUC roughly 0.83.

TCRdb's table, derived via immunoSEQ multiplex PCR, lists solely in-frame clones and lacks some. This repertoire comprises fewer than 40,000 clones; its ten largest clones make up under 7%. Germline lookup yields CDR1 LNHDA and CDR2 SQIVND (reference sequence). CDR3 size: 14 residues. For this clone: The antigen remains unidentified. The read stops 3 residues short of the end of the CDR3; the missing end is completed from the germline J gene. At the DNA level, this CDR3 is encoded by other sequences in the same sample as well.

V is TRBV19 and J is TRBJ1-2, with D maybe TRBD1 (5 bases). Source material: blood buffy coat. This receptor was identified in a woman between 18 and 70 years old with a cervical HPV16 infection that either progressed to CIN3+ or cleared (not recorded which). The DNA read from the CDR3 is TGTGCCAGTAGTATCCGGGGGTCCTACAATGAC. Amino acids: CASSIRGSYND. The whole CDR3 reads CASSIRGSYNDYTF.